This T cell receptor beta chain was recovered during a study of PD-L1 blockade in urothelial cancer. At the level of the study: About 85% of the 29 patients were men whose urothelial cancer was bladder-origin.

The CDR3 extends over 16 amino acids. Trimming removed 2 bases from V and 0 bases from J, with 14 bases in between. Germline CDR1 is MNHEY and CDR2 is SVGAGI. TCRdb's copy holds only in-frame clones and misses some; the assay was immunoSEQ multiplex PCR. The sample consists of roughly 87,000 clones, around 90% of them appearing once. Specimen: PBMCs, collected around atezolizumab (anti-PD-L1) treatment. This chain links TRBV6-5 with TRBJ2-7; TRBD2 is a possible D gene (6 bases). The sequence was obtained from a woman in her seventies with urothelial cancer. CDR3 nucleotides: TGTGCCAGCAGTTACGGAGGGTCAGGCAGCTCCTACGAGCAGTACTTC. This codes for CASSYGGSGSSYEQYF.